The 19 T cell receptor beta chains in this list originate from one sample, sequenced in a study of prognosis after radiotherapy for stage I lung cancer. Starting from genomic DNA, TCR beta CDR3 was amplified through two-round multiplex PCR. Gene-specific TRBV and TRBJ primers were used in PCR round one. From the multiplex PCR reads, TCRdb called clonotypes with MiXCR, one entry per CDR3 protein. The data contain 30,000 to 40,000 distinct CDR3 sequences, about 32% of them singletons. Specimen: PBMCs, collected before or after stereotactic body radiation therapy (not recorded which). All receptors derive from a donor over 45 with non-small cell lung cancer.

This sequence joins TRBV12-3 or TRBV12-4 and TRBJ1-2; 7 nucleotides match TRBD1. The CDR3 sequence is 13 residues long. The V gene end was trimmed by 10 bases and the J gene end by 2 bases; junction bases not matched to a gene: 7. The chain's CDR3 is CAIRGVSNYGYTF. The CDR3 nucleotides are TGTGCCATCAGGGGGGTTTCCAACTATGGCTACACCTTC.

This clonotype occurred many times. The chain couples TRBV2 to TRBJ2-5; perhaps D is TRBD1 or TRBD2 (5 bases each). The ends were cut back, 6 bases at V and 2 bases at J, with 10 bases in the middle. CDR1 and CDR2 from the germline V gene are SNHLY and FYNNEI. This CDR3 contains 13 residues. CDR3 loop: CASRGDQQETQYF. CDR3 DNA sequence: TGTGCCAGCAGGGGGGACCAACAAGAGACCCAGTACTTC.

This clonotype showed up just once. CDR3 in DNA: TGTGCCAGCAGTTTGGACAGCGAAAATAGGAACACTGAAGCTTTCTTT. Amino acids: CASSLDSENRNTEAFF. The chain employs TRBV6-9 and TRBJ1-1; tentatively, D is TRBD1 (6 bases). The CDR3 contains 16 residues. Germline assignment: CDR1 MNHGY and CDR2 SVAAGI. The ends were cut back, 4 bases at V and 1 base at J, with 16 bases in the middle.

The chain recombines TRBV24-1 with TRBJ1-5; D call uncertain. From germline, CDR1 is KGHDR and CDR2 SFDVKD. V lost 3 bases, J lost 3 bases, and 14 bases lay in between. The CDR3 consists of 16 residues. The CDR3 is CATSDTTVAYNQPQHF. As DNA, the CDR3 is TGTGCCACCAGTGATACGACGGTAGCGTACAATCAGCCCCAGCATTTT.

This clonotype was seen a handful of times. V gene TRBV6-2 or TRBV6-3 combines with J gene TRBJ2-2; maybe TRBD1 (8 bases). The CDR3 length is 16 residues. Germline V CDR1 and CDR2: MNHEY, SVGEGT. V gave up 6 bases and J gave up 6 bases, with 20 bases separating them. The CDR3 reads CASSQQGGGRAGELFF. The CDR3 bases are TGTGCCAGCAGCCAACAGGGGGGGGGCCGAGCCGGGGAGCTGTTTTTT.

The rearrangement joins TRBV6-2 or TRBV6-3 to TRBJ1-1; D gene uncertain. The CDR3 length is 16 residues. The V end lost 7 bases, the J end lost 4 bases, and 22 bases lay between the germline ends. CDR1 and CDR2 from the germline V gene are MNHEY and SVGEGT. Written as DNA, the CDR3 is TGTGCCAGCAAGGTGGGCAGGTCTCGGTTGCGCACTGAAGCTTTCTTT. This gives the protein CASKVGRSRLRTEAFF.

Many counts were recorded for this clonotype. The chain has TRBV3-1 and TRBJ2-7; 8 bases fit TRBD2. The V gene's germline CDR1 is LGHDT and CDR2 YNNKEL (reference sequence). This CDR3 is built from 16 residues. V lost 1 base and J lost 1; bases outside the gene matches: 6. CDR3 coding DNA: TGTGCCAGCAGCCAAGCCGGCGGGGGGAGTTCCTACGAGCAGTACTTC. It translates to CASSQAGGGSSYEQYF.

The rearrangement uses TRBV2 and TRBJ1-1; D not certain. The CDR3 covers 11 residues. Germline CDR1 reads SNHLY; CDR2 reads FYNNEI. The V end was cut by 7 bases, the J end by 6 bases, with 9 bases between. CDR3 coding DNA: TGTGCCAGCACCAGGCGGGCTGAAGCTTTCTTT. Protein sequence: CASTRRAEAFF. The full variable domain, rest sourced from reference TRBV2 and TRBJ1-1, is EPEVTQTPSHQVTQMGQEVILRCVPISNHLYFYWYRQILGQKVEFLVSFYNNEISEKSEIFDDQFSVERPDGSNFTLKIRSTKLEDSAMYFCASTRRAEAFFGQGTRLTVV.

This clonotype was detected only a few times. V gene TRBV20-1 combines with J gene TRBJ2-7; TRBD1 matches at 7 bases. The junction had 24 bases not matched to a gene; V was cut back by 3 bases and J by 7 bases. Germline V gene lookup returns CDR1 DFQATT and CDR2 SNEGSKA (reference sequence). The CDR3 is made up of 18 amino acids. The CDR3 region is CSARNPPGGVQGEQEQYF. CDR3 DNA sequence: TGCAGTGCTAGGAATCCCCCTGGTGGGGTGCAGGGGGAACAAGAGCAGTACTTC.

This clonotype was counted ten times or more. V and J are TRBV20-1 and TRBJ1-4; no definite D call. CDR1 and CDR2 (germline): DFQATT, SNEGSKA (reference sequence). This CDR3 has 14 residues. Trimming removed 5 bases from V and 5 bases from J, with 15 bases in between. CDR3 region: CSAVGGDGNEKLFF. CDR3 in DNA: TGCAGTGCTGTAGGAGGTGATGGGAATGAAAAACTGTTTTTT.

This clonotype showed up many times. The rearrangement uses TRBV20-1 and TRBJ2-5, with D perhaps TRBD2 (5 bases). V lost 6 bases to trimming and J lost 1 base, with 12 bases between them. This CDR3 comprises 13 residues. Germline V gives CDR1 DFQATT, CDR2 SNEGSKA (reference sequence). This CDR3 reads CSAGGRSQETQYF. The CDR3 coding sequence is TGCAGTGCAGGAGGACGGAGCCAAGAGACCCAGTACTTC.

This clonotype is judged medium-sized. V usage is TRBV7-9 and J usage is TRBJ2-7, with D possibly called TRBD1 or TRBD2 (5 bases each). The CDR3 totals 13 residues. V lost 4 bases to trimming and J lost 0 bases, with 7 bases between them. Germline V gives CDR1 SEHNR, CDR2 FQNEAQ (reference sequence). DNA for the CDR3: TGTGCCAGCAGCTCCGGGGCCTCCTACGAGCAGTACTTC. It codes for CASSSGASYEQYF.

This clonotype was observed many times. CDR3 in amino acids: CASSLGGHGYTF. The CDR3 nucleotides read TGCGCCAGCAGCTTGGGAGGTCATGGCTACACCTTC. The rearrangement joins TRBV5-1 to TRBJ1-2; no clear D. Germline CDR1 reads SGHRS; CDR2 reads YFSETQ. This CDR3 has 12 residues. V lost 0 bases to trimming and J lost 6 bases, with 6 bases between them.

This clonotype rates as medium-sized. The V call is TRBV7-2, the J call TRBJ2-7; D is ambiguous. The CDR3 consists of 12 residues. Germline loops: CDR1 SGHTA, CDR2 FQGNSA. V gave up 0 bases and J gave up 6 bases, with 6 bases separating them. CDR3 amino acids: CASSLAMGEQYF. CDR3 DNA: TGTGCCAGCAGCTTAGCGATGGGCGAGCAGTACTTC.

This clonotype was found a few times. This chain joins TRBV6-2 or TRBV6-3 and TRBJ2-3; 7 nucleotides match TRBD1. The junction had 13 bases not matched to a gene; V was cut back by 10 bases and J by 3 bases. This CDR3 has 15 amino acids. Germline CDR1 and CDR2: MNHEY and SVGEGT. CDR3 DNA: TGTGCCATCAAGACAGGGATTGGCCAAACAGATACGCAGTATTTT. It specifies CAIKTGIGQTDTQYF.

This clonotype was picked up many times. The CDR3 sequence is CASSIGQQNQPQHF. As DNA, the CDR3 is TGTGCCAGTAGTATAGGGCAGCAAAATCAGCCCCAGCATTTT. The V gene is TRBV19, the J gene TRBJ1-5; no definite D call. The V gene's germline CDR1 is LNHDA and CDR2 SQIVND (reference sequence). V gave up 1 base and J gave up 4 bases, with 8 bases separating them. This CDR3 comprises 14 residues.

This clonotype has a count of ten or more. The rearrangement joins TRBV6-5 to TRBJ1-2; no reliable D call. Germline CDR1 MNHEY, CDR2 SVGAGI. V gave up 2 bases and J gave up 8 bases, with 12 bases separating them. This CDR3 is 13 amino acids long. CDR3 sequence reads: CASSYTIVGGYTF. As DNA, the CDR3 is TGTGCCAGCAGTTACACCATAGTGGGAGGCTACACCTTC.

This clonotype appeared a single time. A far larger clone differs by one base, so this is likely a read error. The chain has TRBV6-6 and TRBJ1-2, with D possibly matching TRBD1 (6 bases). CDR3 length: 15 residues. CDR1 is MNHNY and CDR2 is SVGAGI in the germline V gene (reference sequence). Deletions cut 4 bases from V and 3 bases from J, with 15 bases between. CDR3 nucleotides: TGTGCCAGCAGTTTCTCCTTCCGACAGGACTATGGCTACACCTTC. The encoded protein is CASSFSFRQDYGYTF.

This clonotype was picked up a small number of times. The V and J genes are TRBV5-5 and TRBJ2-5; D might be TRBD1 (6 bases). V was cut by 2 bases and J by 5 bases, with 19 bases left in between. The V gene's germline CDR1 is SGHKS and CDR2 YYEKEE (reference sequence). The CDR3 has 16 residues. This chain's CDR3 is CASSLTPGQEWETQYF. DNA of the CDR3: TGTGCCAGCAGCTTAACGCCGGGACAAGAGTGGGAGACCCAGTACTTC. Variable domain in full (rest from reference TRBV5-5 and TRBJ2-5): DAGVTQSPTHLIKTRGQQVTLRCSPISGHKSVSWYQQVLGQGPQFIFQYYEKEERGRGNFPDRFSARQFPNYSSELNVNALLLGDSALYLCASSLTPGQEWETQYFGPGTRLLVL.